Shown below are 8 T cell receptor beta chains from a single sample sequenced in a study of shared clonotypes between healthy human individuals. Only CD45RO-negative cells positively selected for CCR7 counted as naive CD8 cells, so terminally differentiated effector memory CD45RA+ cells were excluded. The data were produced by immunoSEQ multiplex PCR, yet TCRdb's version contains in-frame clones alone and is incomplete. The repertoire holds millions of clones, with about 95% as singletons. Sequencing was carried out using naive CD8+ T cells sorted from blood. All receptors derive from a man younger than 30 in good health.

This chain uses TRBV10-1 with TRBJ2-3, with D perhaps TRBD1 or TRBD2 (5 bases each). V was shortened by 3 bases and J by 9 bases, with 13 bases between the two germline ends. CDR1 and CDR2 (germline): WNHNN, SYGVQD (reference sequence). The CDR3 extends over 13 amino acids. In DNA form, the CDR3 reads TGCGCCAGCAGTGACACGGGACGGGACACGCAGTATTTT. Translated, it gives CASSDTGRDTQYF.

J is TRBJ2-7 and V is TRBV11-2; D perhaps matches TRBD1 (6 bases). Germline V gene lookup returns CDR1 SGHAT and CDR2 FQNNGV. Trimming removed 4 bases from V and 6 bases from J, with 16 bases in between. This CDR3 is built from 14 residues. The CDR3 nucleotides are TGTGCCAGCAGCTATGTGACAGGTGCTAGCGAGCAGTACTTC. Its translation is CASSYVTGASEQYF.

For the CDR3, the DNA is TGCGCCAGCAGTGATCTGGCCGGGGAGCTGTTTTTT. Its translation is CASSDLAGELFF. The chain combines TRBV10-1 with TRBJ2-2; D is unclear. The CDR3 sequence is 12 residues long. CDR1 is WNHNN, CDR2 SYGVQD, per germline (reference sequence). V lost 3 bases and J 6 bases, leaving 5 bases between the germline ends.

The chain couples TRBV5-6 to TRBJ1-4; possibly TRBD1 for D (5 bases). The V gene lost 3 bases and the J gene lost 4 bases, with 16 bases spanning the gap. Germline CDR1 and CDR2: SGHDT and YYEEEE. The CDR3 is 16 amino acids. The CDR3 here is CASSSSTGPDNEKLFF. Written as DNA, the CDR3 is TGTGCCAGCAGCTCCTCCACGGGGCCTGATAATGAAAAACTGTTTTTT.

The chain couples TRBV6-5 to TRBJ2-7, with 8 positions matching TRBD1. The CDR3 loop spans 13 amino acids. From germline, CDR1 is MNHEY and CDR2 SVGAGI. Trimming cost V 9 bases and J 4 bases; bases outside gene matches: 8. In nucleotides, the CDR3 is TGTGCCAGATCGGACAGGGAGCCGTACGAGCAGTACTTC. Translation gives CARSDREPYEQYF.

The V and J genes are TRBV27 and TRBJ2-7, with 11 bases identical to TRBD1. In germline, CDR1 is MNHEY, CDR2 SMNVEV (reference sequence). The CDR3 has 16 amino acids. V lost 1 base, J lost 0 bases, and 2 bases stayed unmatched. The CDR3 region is CASSLYGTGGSYEQYF. CDR3 nucleotides: TGTGCCAGCAGTTTATATGGGACAGGGGGCTCCTACGAGCAGTACTTC.

The V gene is TRBV2, the J gene TRBJ1-6, with TRBD1 identical over 7 bases. Germline V gene lookup returns CDR1 SNHLY and CDR2 FYNNEI. The V gene end was trimmed by 6 bases and the J gene end by 4 bases; junction bases not matched to a gene: 9. This CDR3 contains 16 residues. CDR3 sequence (DNA): TGTGCCAGCAGAAATGGGGGACAGATTTATAATTCACCCCTCCACTTT. It specifies CASRNGGQIYNSPLHF.

The rearrangement uses TRBV9 and TRBJ2-5, with 12 bases aligning to TRBD2. CDR1 and CDR2 from the germline V gene are SGDLS and YYNGEE. The CDR3 covers 16 residues. The V and J ends lost 0 bases and 5 bases, in that order; junction bases with no gene match: 5. The CDR3 loop reads CASSVGLAGGDETQYF. The CDR3 DNA follows: TGTGCCAGCAGCGTAGGTCTAGCGGGAGGGGATGAGACCCAGTACTTC. The full variable domain, rest sourced from reference TRBV9 and TRBJ2-5, is DSGVTQTPKHLITATGQRVTLRCSPRSGDLSVYWYQQSLDQGLQFLIQYYNGEERAKGNILERFSAQQFPDLHSELNLSSLELGDSALYFCASSVGLAGGDETQYFGPGTRLLVL.